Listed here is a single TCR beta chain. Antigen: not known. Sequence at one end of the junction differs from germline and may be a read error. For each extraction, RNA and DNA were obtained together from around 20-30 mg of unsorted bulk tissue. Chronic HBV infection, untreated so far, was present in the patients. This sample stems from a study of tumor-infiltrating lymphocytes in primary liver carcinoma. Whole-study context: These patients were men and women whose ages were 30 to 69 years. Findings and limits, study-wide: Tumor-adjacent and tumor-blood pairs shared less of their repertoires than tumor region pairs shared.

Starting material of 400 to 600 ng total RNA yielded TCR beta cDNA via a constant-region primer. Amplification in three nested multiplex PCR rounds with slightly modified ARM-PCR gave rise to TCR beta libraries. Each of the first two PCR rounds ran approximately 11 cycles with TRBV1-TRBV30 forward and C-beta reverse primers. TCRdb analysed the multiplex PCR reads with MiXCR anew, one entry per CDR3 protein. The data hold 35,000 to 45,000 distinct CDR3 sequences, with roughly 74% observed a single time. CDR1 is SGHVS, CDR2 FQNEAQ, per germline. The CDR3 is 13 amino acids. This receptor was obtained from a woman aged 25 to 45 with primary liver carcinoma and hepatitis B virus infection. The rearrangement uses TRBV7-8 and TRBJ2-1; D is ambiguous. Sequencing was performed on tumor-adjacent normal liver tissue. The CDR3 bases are TGTGCCAGCAGCTTAGACCCGTCAAATGAGCTGTTCTTC. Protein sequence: CASSLDPSNELFF.